This T cell receptor (beta chain) was sequenced during a study of cytomegalovirus exposure and HLA in healthy donors. On the study more broadly: An early release of data contained tens of millions of unique TCRs, which came from HLA-typed donors. General observations from the study: According to an earlier analysis, most TCR beta V segments yielded productive rearrangements about 87% or about 30% of the time. Later analysis placed DRB1 highest and HLA-C lowest in TCR association rates, which differed by HLA locus. For presence/absence analyses, sequencing depth was assumed to be roughly uniform across donors.

Trimming at V came to 3 bases and at J to 0 bases, leaving 8 bases not matched to a gene. Germline CDR1 and CDR2: ENHRY and SYGVKD. There are 17 residues in the CDR3. In this sample, this clone turned up a few times. Its specificity is unknown. The PCR was carried out with 60 Vbeta primers and 13 Jbeta primers. Sequenced by immunoSEQ multiplex PCR; TCRdb stores in-frame clones only, minus some. The profile covers more than 90,000 clones, with 55% to 75% appearing a single time and under 3% taken by the ten largest. This TCR was recovered from a man aged 50 to 60 in good health and CMV-seronegative. The V call is TRBV10-3, the J call TRBJ2-4; 7 bases are a match to TRBD2. The source material was PBMCs. DNA for the CDR3: TGTGCCATCAGTGATACCGGGGGGAGACTAGCCAAAAACATTCAGTACTTC. Residues: CAISDTGGRLAKNIQYF.